The clone carrying this T cell receptor beta chain was counted many times. The antigen is not known. The germline CDR1 and CDR2 sequences are MDHEN and SYDVKM. This CDR3 contains 11 residues. Trimming took off 5 bases at V and 1 base at J, with 2 bases between the two ends. Construction of the TCR beta libraries employed iRepertoire HTBI primers in conjunction with Arm-PCR of CDR3 regions. A single record per CDR3 protein comes from TCRdb applying MiXCR to the multiplex PCR reads. Here the sample spans about 300,000 distinct CDR3 sequences, around 20% being singletons. The sample belongs to a study of regulatory T cells in long-lasting Graves disease. Points from the study as a whole: Examination was confined to peripheral blood, excluding thyroid tissue. Reduced TCR diversity was observed in persistent Graves' patients versus newly diagnosed patients. Whereas about 870 public clonotypes were shared by new patients, persistent patients shared more, at approximately 2,700. Persistent cases favored TRBV28, TRBJ1-2 and TRBJ2-5.

Indicated time point: persistent/refractory GD, antithyroid drugs over 5 years with positive TRAb. Following extraction of RNA from PBMCs, that RNA was used to make the TCR library. The sample in question was peripheral blood mononuclear cells (PBMCs), obtained when the disease was refractory, from a patient treated with antithyroid drugs. The clonotype originates from a female donor with Graves disease. V gene TRBV28 combines with J gene TRBJ2-5; the D is unclear. In DNA form, the CDR3 reads TGTGCCAGCAGTACCCAAGAGACCCAGTACTTC. Its translation is CASSTQETQYF.